These 20 T cell receptor beta chains came from one sample sequenced in a study of T-cell reconstitution after alpha-beta-depleted transplantation in children (dated by TCRdb to 2015 to 2016). Receptor libraries were prepared by PCR. Data came from an Illumina HiSeq 2500. TCR libraries were prepared with molecular barcoding, using unique molecular identifiers to normalize TCRbeta repertoire quantification. Through fastp at Q25 and MiXCR, TCRdb rebuilt clones from the public reads, retaining in-frame beta chains. Merged by CDR3 protein, the rows form single entries marked with the most common genes and DNA. For this sample the table gives roughly 670,000 distinct CDR3 sequences, of which roughly 13% were detected only once. The top ten clones comprise 0.79% of the sample. In the paper's terms, the treatment or condition label means: allogeneic hematopoietic cell transplantation with graft depleted of TCRalphabeta T cells and CD19 B cells.

Sequencing was performed on PBMCs, taken before TCRalphabeta/CD19-depleted stem cell transplant. The receptors stem from a girl aged 2 to 10 with congenital amegakaryocytic thrombocytopenia, due to receive a stem cell transplant.

This clonotype was counted ten times or more. J is TRBJ2-7 and V is TRBV4-2; D not resolved. The CDR3 runs to 15 residues. The germline CDR1 and CDR2 sequences are LGHNA and YNFKEQ. V lost 0 bases to trimming and J lost 3 bases, with 12 bases between them. The CDR3 DNA is TGTGCCAGCAGCCAAGATCAAAGTAGGAACTACGAGCAGTACTTC. Translation gives CASSQDQSRNYEQYF.

J is TRBJ1-2 and V is TRBV12-3 or TRBV12-4; D unclear. Trimming shortened V by 3 bases and J by 7 bases, and 12 bases separated the two germline ends. The length of the CDR3 is 13 residues. CDR3 sequence (DNA): TGTGCCAGCAGTTTTCCGGGTTTTGGTGGCTACACCTTC. It is translated as CASSFPGFGGYTF.

Ten or more counts support this clonotype. This chain joins TRBV12-3 or TRBV12-4 and TRBJ2-4; D is unclear. The CDR3 has 14 amino acids. Between the trimmed V and J ends, which lost 0 bases and 15 bases, there was a span of 18 bases. The CDR3 nucleotides read TGTGCCAGCAGTTTAGCACAGATCCTCGGAGCTCGGTACTTC. It yields the protein CASSLAQILGARYF.

This clonotype was picked up many times. The J gene is TRBJ1-4, the V gene TRBV7-8; D possibly corresponds to TRBD1 (5 bases). V was clipped by 4 bases and J by 3 bases, with 15 bases between them. This CDR3 is 16 amino acids long. Germline CDR1 and CDR2: SGHVS and FQNEAQ. CDR3 DNA: TGTGCCAGCAGCTCGGACACCCATGGAGCTAATGAAAAACTGTTTTTT. It codes for CASSSDTHGANEKLFF. The whole variable domain, filled in from reference TRBV7-8 and TRBJ1-4, reads GAGVSQSPRYKVAKRGQDVALRCDPISGHVSLFWYQQALGQGPEFLTYFQNEAQLDKSGLPSDRFFAERPEGSVSTLKIQRTQQEDSAVYLCASSSDTHGANEKLFFGSGTQLSVL.

V usage is TRBV2 and J usage is TRBJ2-3; no clear D. The CDR3 is made up of 15 amino acids. Trimming cost V 7 bases and J 7 bases, with 21 bases left between them. The germline V gene encodes CDR1 SNHLY and CDR2 FYNNEI. The CDR3 nucleotides are TGTGCCAGCACTGGAACTCGGCCCTTAAGTTATACGCAGTATTTT. Translated, it gives CASTGTRPLSYTQYF.

This clonotype was seen at least ten times. The chain joins TRBV29-1 to TRBJ1-1; D call uncertain. The CDR3 runs 14 residues. From germline, CDR1 is SQVTM and CDR2 ANQGSEA. Trimming cost V 5 bases and J 0 bases, with 13 bases left between them. The DNA for the CDR3 is TGCAGCGTTCTTGAGACAATTTTGAACACTGAAGCTTTCTTT. Encoded protein: CSVLETILNTEAFF.

This clonotype has at least ten counts. DNA of the CDR3: TGTGCCAGCAGCCCGGCGACGATCGTCAACACCGGGGAGCTGTTTTTT. Translation gives CASSPATIVNTGELFF. This chain links TRBV5-5 with TRBJ2-2; D gene unclear. V lost 4 bases to trimming and J lost 2 bases, with 15 bases between them. The CDR3 has 16 residues. The germline V gene encodes CDR1 SGHKS and CDR2 YYEKEE (reference sequence).

This clonotype was observed once. The chain is built from TRBV10-3 and TRBJ1-4; 7 bases fit TRBD1. Germline V gene data show CDR1 as ENHRY and CDR2 as SYGVKD. Germline trimming cut 11 bases from V and 8 bases from J; bases unmatched to any gene: 14. The CDR3 consists of 14 residues. Here the CDR3 reads CAASTGAEREKLFF. CDR3 DNA: TGTGCCGCCTCCACAGGGGCGGAAAGGGAAAAACTGTTTTTT.

This clonotype has ten or more counts. The chain uses TRBV7-8 and TRBJ1-5, with 9 nucleotides matching TRBD1. This CDR3 contains 15 residues. V lost 6 bases and J lost 1; bases outside the gene matches: 4. CDR1 is SGHVS, CDR2 FQNEAQ, per germline. The CDR3 DNA reads as TGTGCCAGCAGACAGGGGGCAGGCAGCAATCAGCCCCAGCATTTT. Translated, it gives CASRQGAGSNQPQHF.

This clonotype was observed many times. The rearrangement joins TRBV29-1 to TRBJ2-3; 10 nucleotides match TRBD2. CDR1 SQVTM and CDR2 ANQGSEA come from the germline V gene. The ends lost 7 bases at V and 5 bases at J; junction bases unmatched: 3. The CDR3 extends over 12 amino acids. CDR3 loop: CSAGTSEDTQYF. CDR3 coding DNA: TGCAGCGCGGGGACTAGCGAAGATACGCAGTATTTT.

This clonotype was counted many times. V and J are TRBV10-3 and TRBJ1-3; D not resolved. Trimming removed 3 bases at V and 0 bases at J, with 18 bases between. CDR1 and CDR2 from the germline V gene are ENHRY and SYGVKD. The CDR3 spans 18 residues. The chain's CDR3 is CAISDPAGGPLSGNTIYF. As DNA, the CDR3 is TGTGCCATCAGTGATCCTGCGGGAGGGCCTCTCTCTGGAAACACCATATATTTT.

This clonotype occurred a few times. The chain couples TRBV5-6 to TRBJ2-7; D is uncertain. Germline lookup yields CDR1 SGHDT and CDR2 YYEEEE. Trimming took 1 base from V and 1 from J, leaving 6 bases between them. There are 13 residues in the CDR3. CDR3 nucleotide sequence: TGTGCCAGCAGCTTGAAACTTTCCTACGAGCAGTACTTC. Its translation: CASSLKLSYEQYF.

Details on this clonotype: This may come from a read error, since a much larger clone is one base off. V is TRBV20-1 and J is TRBJ2-7; D is unclear. CDR3 size: 15 residues. Trimming stripped 1 base from V and 0 bases from J, with 13 bases between. Germline CDR1 and CDR2: DFQATT and SNEGSKA (reference sequence). CDR3 sequence reads: CSARGGVGSSYEQYF. CDR3 nucleotide sequence: TGCAGTGCTAGAGGTGGCGTAGGATCCTCCTACGAGCAGTACTTC.

V is TRBV12-5 and J is TRBJ2-7, with 8 bases lining up with TRBD1. The germline gives CDR1 LGHNT, CDR2 FRNRAP. The V and J ends lost 0 bases and 6 bases, in that order; junction bases with no gene match: 10. There are 16 residues in the CDR3. CDR3 in DNA: TGTGCTAGTGGTTTGGTACCCGGGACAGGCGACGCCGAGCAGTACTTC. Its translation is CASGLVPGTGDAEQYF.

The sample holds many counts of this clonotype. The chain has TRBV20-1 and TRBJ2-3; no clear D. Germline CDR1 reads DFQATT; CDR2 reads SNEGSKA (reference sequence). The CDR3 runs 13 residues. V was shortened by 4 bases and J by 3 bases, with 11 bases between the two germline ends. The CDR3, as DNA: TGCAGTGCTACGGCGAGACGTACAGATACGCAGTATTTT. This codes for CSATARRTDTQYF.

This clonotype was picked up a small number of times. The chain employs TRBV3-1 and TRBJ1-6, with TRBD1 identical over 10 bases. This CDR3 contains 15 residues. Germline lookup yields CDR1 LGHDT and CDR2 YNNKEL (reference sequence). The trim removed 0 bases at V and 10 bases at J, leaving 3 bases unmatched. In nucleotides, the CDR3 is TGTGCCAGCAGCCAAGACGGGACAGGGGTCTCACCCCTCCACTTT. It yields the protein CASSQDGTGVSPLHF.

In its sample, this clonotype was seen once. The rearrangement joins TRBV11-2 to TRBJ2-4; tentative D call: TRBD2 (5 bases). CDR3 length: 16 amino acids. The V gene lost 5 bases and the J gene lost 4 bases, with 18 bases spanning the gap. Germline CDR1 SGHAT, CDR2 FQNNGV. The CDR3 sequence is CASSRIVSSGKNIQYF. The CDR3 DNA is TGTGCCAGCAGCCGAATCGTCTCTTCGGGAAAAAACATTCAGTACTTC.

This clonotype appeared many times. The V gene is TRBV5-1, the J gene TRBJ1-1; 9 positions match TRBD1. Trimming removed 3 bases from V and 4 bases from J; junction bases left unmatched: 16. This CDR3 has 18 amino acids. The germline CDR1 and CDR2 sequences are SGHRS and YFSETQ. CDR3 region: CASSSRDRVWSLFTEAFF. The DNA for the CDR3 is TGCGCCAGCAGCTCCCGGGACAGGGTTTGGTCCCTTTTCACTGAAGCTTTCTTT.

This chain joins TRBV4-2 and TRBJ1-5; no clear D. Germline CDR1 is LGHNA and CDR2 is YNFKEQ. The CDR3 contains 16 residues. The V gene lost 1 base and the J gene lost 5 bases, with 15 bases spanning the gap. This CDR3 is CASSQASFAGHQPQHF. CDR3 DNA: TGTGCCAGCAGCCAAGCCTCCTTCGCGGGTCATCAGCCCCAGCATTTT.

This clonotype has more than one count but fewer than ten. The chain couples TRBV12-3 or TRBV12-4 to TRBJ2-1; 12 bases are a match to TRBD2. The CDR3 has 16 amino acids. The ends lost 4 bases at V and 8 bases at J; junction bases unmatched: 9. The DNA of the CDR3 is TGTGCCAGCAGTTCTCTTCTAGCGGGAGGGCCGTATGAGCAGTTCTTC. Protein sequence: CASSSLLAGGPYEQFF.